The 28 T cell receptor beta chains listed next were all sequenced from one sample in a study of T cells in tuberculosis. Data came from immunoSEQ multiplex PCR; TCRdb stores just in-frame clones and leaves some out. The profile shows tens of thousands of clones, over 85% of them singletons. The sample taken for sequencing was PBMCs. The receptors stem from a donor aged 5 to 30 with latent tuberculosis or without tuberculosis infection. Some clones in this sample may be carry-over from other donors' samples.

The J gene is TRBJ1-3, the V gene TRBV27; maybe TRBD1 (5 bases). The CDR3 has 15 amino acids. The germline CDR1 and CDR2 sequences are MNHEY and SMNVEV (reference sequence). The V end was cut by 5 bases, the J end by 0 bases, with 11 bases between. CDR3 coding DNA: TGTGCCAGCAGTATGACAGTCAGCTCTGGAAACACCATATATTTT. It yields the protein CASSMTVSSGNTIYF.

The chain couples TRBV4-2 to TRBJ2-5, with TRBD1 matching over 10 bases. V shed 2 bases, J shed 4 bases, and the junction held 7 bases outside the gene matches. The V gene's germline CDR1 is LGHNA and CDR2 YNFKEQ. The CDR3 runs 16 residues. CDR3 amino acids: CASSQMMGQGTETQYF. The DNA for the CDR3 is TGTGCCAGCAGCCAAATGATGGGACAGGGGACAGAGACCCAGTACTTC.

The sample holds one count of this clone. The genes are TRBV5-4 and TRBJ2-5; TRBD2 is a possible D gene (5 bases). The germline gives CDR1 SGHNT, CDR2 YYREEE (reference sequence). This CDR3 is 14 amino acids long. Trimming cost V 0 bases and J 2 bases, with 8 bases left between them. The CDR3 DNA follows: TGTGCCAGCAGCTTGGACGGGGATCAAGAGACCCAGTACTTC. Encoded protein: CASSLDGDQETQYF.

The chain has TRBV10-3 and TRBJ2-6; possible D gene TRBD1, 6 bases. This CDR3 comprises 17 residues. Trimming stripped 4 bases from V and 2 bases from J, with 15 bases between. In germline, CDR1 is ENHRY, CDR2 SYGVKD. CDR3 sequence reads: CAISGGRGIPGANVLTF. As DNA, the CDR3 is TGTGCCATCAGTGGGGGCAGGGGCATACCTGGGGCCAACGTCCTGACTTTC.

The genes are TRBV20-1 and TRBJ2-7; maybe TRBD1 (5 bases). The length of the CDR3 is 11 residues. V was cut by 6 bases and J by 6 bases, with 12 bases left in between. CDR1 and CDR2 from the germline V gene are DFQATT and SNEGSKA (reference sequence). The CDR3 is CSAGGRGEQYF. Here the CDR3 DNA reads TGCAGTGCCGGCGGAAGGGGCGAGCAGTACTTC.

The rearrangement links TRBV4-1 to TRBJ1-1; the D gene is possibly TRBD1 (6 bases). The germline CDR1 and CDR2 sequences are MGHRA and YSYEKL. This CDR3 contains 19 residues. Trimming shortened V by 0 bases and J by 4 bases, and 24 bases separated the two germline ends. The CDR3 protein is CASSQDGGRAVKGGTEAFF. CDR3 bases: TGCGCCAGCAGCCAAGACGGTGGCCGCGCAGTAAAAGGGGGCACTGAAGCTTTCTTT.

The rearrangement joins TRBV11-2 to TRBJ1-1; no definite D call. The CDR3 contains 13 residues. The germline V gene encodes CDR1 SGHAT and CDR2 FQNNGV. The germline V and J ends were trimmed by 4 bases and 0 bases, with 6 bases remaining between them. CDR3 region: CASSSDLNTEAFF. Here the CDR3 DNA reads TGTGCCAGCAGCTCAGACTTGAACACTGAAGCTTTCTTT.

The gene calls are TRBV7-9 and TRBJ2-1; D is uncertain. V lost 8 bases to trimming and J lost 5 bases, with 10 bases between them. This CDR3 contains 12 residues. The germline gives CDR1 SEHNR, CDR2 FQNEAQ (reference sequence). Here the CDR3 DNA reads TGTGCCAGCGCTCAACGGGACAATGAGCAGTTCTTC. This sequence encodes CASAQRDNEQFF. Drawing the rest from reference TRBV7-9 and TRBJ2-1, the complete variable domain is DTGVSQNPRHKITKRGQNVTFRCDPISEHNRLYWYRQTLGQGPEFLTYFQNEAQLEKSRLLSDRFSAERPKGSFSTLEIQRTEQGDSAMYLCASAQRDNEQFFGPGTRLTVL.

J is TRBJ2-3 and V is TRBV4-3, with 9 positions matching TRBD2. Germline values: CDR1 LGHNA, CDR2 YSLEER. V lost 1 base and J lost 4; bases outside the gene matches: 18. CDR3 size: 20 residues. The CDR3 nucleotides read TGCGCCAGCAGCCAAGGTGATGCGGGAGGGGATCGGTTTATGTCAGATACGCAGTATTTT. It is translated as CASSQGDAGGDRFMSDTQYF.

This clone was detected once. The chain links TRBV19 to TRBJ1-1; 8 bases are shared with TRBD1. The CDR3 consists of 15 residues. The ends lost 4 bases at V and 1 base at J; junction bases unmatched: 5. Germline CDR1 is LNHDA and CDR2 is SQIVND (reference sequence). CDR3 region: CASSTIGTGNTEAFF. DNA for the CDR3: TGTGCCAGTAGTACAATCGGGACAGGGAACACTGAAGCTTTCTTT.

The rearrangement joins TRBV4-3 to TRBJ2-1; D call uncertain. There are 13 residues in the CDR3. From germline, CDR1 is LGHNA and CDR2 YSLEER. V was pared by 4 bases and J by 9 bases, with 13 bases between. As DNA, the CDR3 is TGCGCCAGCAGCCGCGATTTAGCCATTGAGCAGTTCTTC. Translated, it gives CASSRDLAIEQFF.

The chain recombines TRBV13 with TRBJ2-1, with 9 bases aligning to TRBD2. The CDR3 has 20 residues. The V gene end was trimmed by 1 base and the J gene end by 0 bases; junction bases not matched to a gene: 13. Germline assignment: CDR1 PRHDT and CDR2 FYEKMQ (reference sequence). This CDR3 reads CASSLVAGGPGLSSYNEQFF. The CDR3 coding sequence is TGTGCCAGCAGCTTAGTTGCGGGAGGGCCGGGCTTGAGCTCCTACAATGAGCAGTTCTTC. The complete variable domain, with remaining parts taken from reference TRBV13 and TRBJ2-1, reads AAGVIQSPRHLIKEKRETATLKCYPIPRHDTVYWYQQGPGQDPQFLISFYEKMQSDKGSIPDRFSAQQFSDYHSELNMSSLELGDSALYFCASSLVAGGPGLSSYNEQFFGPGTRLTVL.

This rearrangement joins TRBV7-6 to TRBJ1-2, with 9 bases lining up with TRBD1. The V gene's germline CDR1 is SGHVS and CDR2 FNYEAQ. V lost 1 base, J lost 6 bases, and 9 bases stayed unmatched. This CDR3 contains 16 residues. The CDR3 is CASSLGLGTGGNGYTF. Here the CDR3 DNA reads TGTGCCAGCAGCTTAGGCCTAGGAACAGGGGGCAATGGCTACACCTTC.

The genes are TRBV6-4 and TRBJ1-1; 7 bases fit TRBD1. Losses at the gene ends were 0 bases for V and 0 bases for J; bases not matched to a gene: 4. The germline V gene encodes CDR1 MRHNA and CDR2 SNTAGT. The CDR3 runs to 16 residues. The CDR3 bases are TGTGCCAGCAGTGACTCAAGGGACAGCTTGAACACTGAAGCTTTCTTT. The encoded protein is CASSDSRDSLNTEAFF.

The rearrangement joins TRBV18 to TRBJ1-1; 7 positions match TRBD1. Trimming removed 3 bases from V and 2 bases from J; junction bases left unmatched: 6. The CDR3 loop spans 15 amino acids. The germline CDR1 and CDR2 sequences are KGHSH and LQKENI. CDR3 region: CASSPVRGENTEAFF. The DNA of the CDR3 is TGTGCCAGCTCACCCGTCAGGGGGGAAAACACTGAAGCTTTCTTT.

The chain uses TRBV6-5 and TRBJ1-2, with D possibly being TRBD1 (5 bases). Germline CDR1 and CDR2: MNHEY and SVGAGI. V lost 0 bases and J 12 bases, leaving 17 bases between the germline ends. This CDR3 is 14 amino acids long. CDR3 residues: CASSYSEAGRGNTF. CDR3 in DNA: TGTGCCAGCAGTTACTCGGAGGCTGGTCGGGGGAACACCTTC.

The CDR3 protein is CASSFVDRATGANVLTF. The CDR3 DNA sequence: TGTGCCAGCAGCTTTGTAGACAGGGCGACTGGGGCCAACGTCCTGACTTTC. V is TRBV12-1 and J is TRBJ2-6; the listed D gene, TRBD1, was not tested against the DNA. TRBV12-1 is shown as a pseudogene. The length of the CDR3 is 17 residues.

The CDR3 sequence: CASSSEGQGKAFF. As DNA, the CDR3 is TGTGCCAGCAGCTCCGAGGGACAGGGAAAAGCTTTCTTT. The genes are TRBV7-9 and TRBJ1-1, with 9 bases lining up with TRBD1. CDR1 is SEHNR and CDR2 is FQNEAQ in the germline V gene (reference sequence). After removal of 4 bases from V and 9 bases from J, the junction contained 6 bases not matched to a gene. The CDR3 spans 13 residues.

The V gene is TRBV27, the J gene TRBJ2-7; TRBD1 agrees at 9 bases. Trimming removed 10 bases from V and 6 bases from J; junction bases left unmatched: 10. CDR3 length equals 13 residues. Germline lookup yields CDR1 MNHEY and CDR2 SMNVEV (reference sequence). This CDR3 reads CATRGQGFLEQYF. The CDR3 DNA follows: TGTGCCACCCGGGGACAGGGATTCCTCGAGCAGTACTTC.

The V and J genes are TRBV7-9 and TRBJ1-2; D is undetermined. In germline, CDR1 is SEHNR, CDR2 FQNEAQ (reference sequence). The CDR3 totals 14 residues. Trimming took 3 bases from V and 3 from J, leaving 11 bases between them. CDR3 residues: CASSFGVEDYGYTF. For the CDR3, the DNA is TGTGCCAGCAGCTTTGGCGTAGAGGACTATGGCTACACCTTC.

This chain connects TRBV4-1 to TRBJ2-7; 7 positions agree with TRBD1. This CDR3 spans 16 amino acids. Trimming at V came to 3 bases and at J to 0 bases, leaving 8 bases not matched to a gene. The germline CDR1 and CDR2 sequences are MGHRA and YSYEKL. The CDR3 DNA is TGCGCCAGCAGCCACGTCCCGGGACAGCCCTCCTACGAGCAGTACTTC. Translating gives CASSHVPGQPSYEQYF.

V usage is TRBV5-1 and J usage is TRBJ1-2; 9 positions match TRBD1. CDR3 length equals 14 residues. The V and J ends lost 4 bases and 7 bases, in that order; junction bases with no gene match: 8. Germline V gives CDR1 SGHRS, CDR2 YFSETQ. This CDR3 is CASSGRQGDFGYTF. The CDR3 DNA sequence: TGCGCCAGCAGCGGGAGACAGGGGGACTTTGGCTACACCTTC.

This clone has just one count. The chain carries TRBV25-1 and TRBJ2-5; 7 bases align to TRBD1. Germline values: CDR1 MGHDK, CDR2 SYGVNS. The junction had 6 bases not matched to a gene; V was cut back by 3 bases and J by 2 bases. The CDR3 is 15 residues long. CDR3 in DNA: TGTGCCAGCAGTGAGGGGGACAGCCAACAAGAGACCCAGTACTTC. This sequence encodes CASSEGDSQQETQYF.

The gene calls are TRBV6-4 and TRBJ1-2, with D tentatively TRBD1 (5 bases). Germline CDR1 MRHNA, CDR2 SNTAGT. The length of the CDR3 is 12 residues. Between the trimmed V and J ends, which lost 6 bases and 7 bases, there was a span of 12 bases. The CDR3 bases are TGTGCCAGCAGGACAGATTTCGGTGGCTACACCTTC. Translation: CASRTDFGGYTF.

V usage is TRBV7-9 and J usage is TRBJ2-3; perhaps TRBD2 as D (7 bases). Germline CDR1 SEHNR, CDR2 FQNEAQ (reference sequence). Trimming took 1 base from V and 2 from J, leaving 10 bases between them. The CDR3 extends over 15 amino acids. CDR3: CASSLVAGATDTQYF. CDR3 in DNA: TGTGCCAGCAGCTTAGTGGCGGGGGCCACAGATACGCAGTATTTT.

The chain combines TRBV18 with TRBJ2-1; 7 bases line up with TRBD2. There are 19 residues in the CDR3. V shed 1 base and J 6 bases; nucleotides not matched to a gene: 18. Germline lookup yields CDR1 KGHSH and CDR2 LQKENI. CDR3 DNA sequence: TGTGCCAGCTCACCACGGGCGGTGAGGGGACTACTATACTCCAATGAGCAGTTCTTC. Translation gives CASSPRAVRGLLYSNEQFF.

There are a few counts of this clone. V usage is TRBV5-6 and J usage is TRBJ1-5, with D unclear. Germline values: CDR1 SGHDT, CDR2 YYEEEE. Trimming took off 1 base at V and 3 bases at J, with 11 bases between the two ends. The CDR3 has 15 residues. The CDR3 sequence: CASSLKIASNQPQHF. The CDR3 nucleotides read TGTGCCAGCAGCTTGAAGATAGCGTCCAATCAGCCCCAGCATTTT.

J is TRBJ2-2 and V is TRBV7-9, with a tentative D call TRBD2 (6 bases). Germline CDR1 and CDR2: SEHNR and FQNEAQ (reference sequence). The CDR3 length is 16 residues. V shed 5 bases and J shed 5 bases, with 18 bases lying between them. The CDR3: CASSPPSTRGTGELFF. CDR3 nucleotides: TGTGCCAGCAGCCCTCCTTCAACCCGGGGGACCGGGGAGCTGTTTTTT. Full variable domain (remainder filled in from reference TRBV7-9 and TRBJ2-2): DTGVSQNPRHKITKRGQNVTFRCDPISEHNRLYWYRQTLGQGPEFLTYFQNEAQLEKSRLLSDRFSAERPKGSFSTLEIQRTEQGDSAMYLCASSPPSTRGTGELFFGEGSRLTVL.